The 17 T cell receptor beta chains below were found in one sample sequenced in a study of blood T cell repertoires in COVID-19. TCRdb's copy holds only in-frame clones and misses some; the assay was immunoSEQ multiplex PCR. The sample has tens of thousands of clones; approximately 78% are singletons. Sequencing was carried out using peripheral blood. The origin of the receptors is a human donor in a cohort sampled during active or convalescent COVID-19.

The chain uses TRBV6-5 and TRBJ2-7; no firm D call. Between the trimmed V and J ends, which lost 0 bases and 0 bases, there was a span of 6 bases. In germline, CDR1 is MNHEY, CDR2 SVGAGI. This CDR3 comprises 14 residues. This CDR3 is CASSYSRSSYEQYF. Here the CDR3 DNA reads TGTGCCAGCAGTTACTCGAGGAGCTCCTACGAGCAGTACTTC.

The gene calls are TRBV3-1 (or the pseudogene TRBV3-2) and TRBJ2-5, with 9 bases fitting TRBD2. V trimming: 6 bases; J trimming: 1 base; junction bases outside the gene matches: 9. From germline, CDR1 is LGHDT and CDR2 YNNKEL (reference sequence). The CDR3 is 16 amino acids. CDR3 in DNA: TGTGCCAGCAGGGGCTTGGGTAGCGGGGGCCAAGAGACCCAGTACTTC. It translates to CASRGLGSGGQETQYF.

The chain couples TRBV27 to TRBJ1-5; 10 positions agree with TRBD1. Germline V gene lookup returns CDR1 MNHEY and CDR2 SMNVEV (reference sequence). This CDR3 region has 16 residues. Germline trimming cut 0 bases from V and 4 bases from J; bases unmatched to any gene: 3. The DNA for the CDR3 is TGTGCCAGCAGTTTATCGGGACAGGGGAGGAATCAGCCCCAGCATTTT. It encodes CASSLSGQGRNQPQHF.

The chain carries TRBV5-1 and TRBJ2-7; 12 nucleotides agree with TRBD2. The CDR3 sequence is 16 residues long. CDR1 is SGHRS, CDR2 YFSETQ, per germline. The ends lost 2 bases at V and 5 bases at J; junction bases unmatched: 8. CDR3 in DNA: TGCGCCAGCAGCTTCCCTAGCGGGGGGGCGGAGAACGAGCAGTACTTC. Translation gives CASSFPSGGAENEQYF.

A word on this clone: This sample includes further DNA sequences coding for the same CDR3. This chain connects TRBV5-1 to TRBJ1-1, with a tentative D call TRBD1 (5 bases). The CDR3 has 14 amino acids. Trimming left V 4 bases short and J 0 bases short, with 10 bases between. Germline CDR1 SGHRS, CDR2 YFSETQ. CDR3 sequence (DNA): TGCGCCAGCAGCCTGGGGACTATGAACACTGAAGCTTTCTTT. Encoded protein: CASSLGTMNTEAFF.

CDR3 nucleotide sequence: TGCAGTGCTAGGGACGGGAGAGAGCAGTACTTC. As protein: CSARDGREQYF. The chain combines TRBV20-1 with TRBJ2-7; maybe TRBD2 (6 bases). CDR3 length: 11 residues. The germline V and J ends were trimmed by 3 bases and 7 bases, with 10 bases remaining between them. Germline CDR1 and CDR2: DFQATT and SNEGSKA (reference sequence).

As DNA, the CDR3 is TGCGCCAGCAGCGACGGACAGGGCGCGAACACCGGGGAGCTGTTTTTT. Its translation is CASSDGQGANTGELFF. The V gene is TRBV5-1, the J gene TRBJ2-2, with 8 bases that match TRBD1. The CDR3 has 16 amino acids. The germline CDR1 and CDR2 sequences are SGHRS and YFSETQ. J lost 0 bases, V lost 4 bases, and 5 bases had no gene match.

The genes are TRBV18 and TRBJ1-4; D unresolved. V shed 3 bases and J shed 8 bases, with 10 bases lying between them. The germline V gene has CDR1 KGHSH and CDR2 LQKENI. There are 13 residues in the CDR3. CDR3 in DNA: TGTGCCAGCTCACCCCGCGGGGAGGAAAAACTGTTTTTT. Protein product: CASSPRGEEKLFF.

This clone was observed a handful of times. V gene TRBV7-9 combines with J gene TRBJ2-7; D is ambiguous. Trimming took 4 bases from V and 3 from J, leaving 4 bases between them. The CDR3 extends over 11 amino acids. Germline values: CDR1 SEHNR, CDR2 FQNEAQ (reference sequence). CDR3 DNA sequence: TGTGCCAGCAGCTCACACTACGAGCAGTACTTC. Protein product: CASSSHYEQYF.

The chain combines TRBV19 with TRBJ1-3; D is perhaps TRBD1 (5 bases). The V end lost 7 bases, the J end lost 0 bases, and 16 bases lay between the germline ends. The CDR3 spans 16 residues. The germline CDR1 and CDR2 sequences are LNHDA and SQIVND (reference sequence). CDR3 in DNA: TGTGCCAGTACCATCCTCCAGGGCACCTCTGGAAACACCATATATTTT. It translates to CASTILQGTSGNTIYF.

In regard to this clone: Other DNA sequences from this sample encode an identical CDR3 as well. This chain joins TRBV7-2 and TRBJ2-2, with 7 positions matching TRBD2. Germline loops: CDR1 SGHTA, CDR2 FQGNSA. This CDR3 is 15 amino acids long. The ends lost 5 bases at V and 2 bases at J; junction bases unmatched: 5. CDR3: CASSRGGLNTGELFF. CDR3 in DNA: TGTGCCAGCAGCCGCGGGGGACTCAACACCGGGGAGCTGTTTTTT.

This clone is a singleton in its sample. The chain employs TRBV24-1 and TRBJ1-2; a possible D gene is TRBD1 (6 bases). V lost 4 bases and J lost 5, with 16 bases in between. This CDR3 spans 15 amino acids. CDR1 is KGHDR, CDR2 SFDVKD, per germline. The CDR3 DNA follows: TGTGCCACCAGTGAAGGGACACTGGATGGATATGGCTACACCTTC. Its protein is CATSEGTLDGYGYTF.

V gene TRBV19 combines with J gene TRBJ1-5; maybe TRBD1 (5 bases). The CDR3 sequence is 14 residues long. CDR1 and CDR2 (germline): LNHDA, SQIVND (reference sequence). With 2 bases removed from V and 1 base from J, the gap between germline ends came to 6 bases. CDR3 amino acids: CASSITGSNQPQHF. The CDR3 DNA is TGTGCCAGTAGTATAACAGGAAGCAATCAGCCCCAGCATTTT.

The J gene is TRBJ1-4, the V gene TRBV5-4; 8 bases match TRBD1. Germline V gene lookup returns CDR1 SGHNT and CDR2 YYREEE (reference sequence). The CDR3 is made up of 15 amino acids. V lost 0 bases, J lost 5 bases, and 3 bases stayed unmatched. Here the CDR3 reads CASSLDQGANEKLFF. DNA for the CDR3: TGTGCCAGCAGCTTGGATCAGGGGGCGAATGAAAAACTGTTTTTT.

The chain recombines TRBV3-1 (or the pseudogene TRBV3-2) with TRBJ1-2; D perhaps matches TRBD1 (5 bases). CDR3 length: 14 amino acids. Germline CDR1 is LGHDT and CDR2 is YNNKEL (reference sequence). The V gene lost 0 bases and the J gene lost 7 bases, with 12 bases spanning the gap. The CDR3 DNA sequence: TGTGCCAGCAGCCAAGATTATGGAACAGGTGGCTACACCTTC. Translating it yields CASSQDYGTGGYTF.

J is TRBJ2-3 and V is TRBV28, with D unclear. The CDR3 runs to 14 residues. The V gene lost 3 bases and the J gene lost 1 base, with 8 bases spanning the gap. Germline V gene data show CDR1 as MDHEN and CDR2 as SYDVKM. CDR3 protein: CASSLVSGTDTQYF. Written as DNA, the CDR3 is TGTGCCAGCAGTTTGGTCAGCGGCACAGATACGCAGTATTTT. Filled out from reference TRBV28 and TRBJ2-3, the complete variable domain reads DVKVTQSSRYLVKRTGEKVFLECVQDMDHENMFWYRQDPGLGLRLIYFSYDVKMKEKGDIPEGYSVSREKKERFSLILESASTNQTSMYLCASSLVSGTDTQYFGPGTRLTVL.

The rearrangement links TRBV5-6 to TRBJ2-7; no firm D call. The CDR3 sequence is 16 residues long. The V and J ends lost 6 bases and 2 bases respectively, with 21 bases between them. Germline V lookup: CDR1 SGHDT, CDR2 YYEEEE. CDR3 DNA sequence: TGTGCCAGCACCGTCCTCTCCTCGGCAGGTCCCTACGAGCAGTACTTC. It encodes CASTVLSSAGPYEQYF.